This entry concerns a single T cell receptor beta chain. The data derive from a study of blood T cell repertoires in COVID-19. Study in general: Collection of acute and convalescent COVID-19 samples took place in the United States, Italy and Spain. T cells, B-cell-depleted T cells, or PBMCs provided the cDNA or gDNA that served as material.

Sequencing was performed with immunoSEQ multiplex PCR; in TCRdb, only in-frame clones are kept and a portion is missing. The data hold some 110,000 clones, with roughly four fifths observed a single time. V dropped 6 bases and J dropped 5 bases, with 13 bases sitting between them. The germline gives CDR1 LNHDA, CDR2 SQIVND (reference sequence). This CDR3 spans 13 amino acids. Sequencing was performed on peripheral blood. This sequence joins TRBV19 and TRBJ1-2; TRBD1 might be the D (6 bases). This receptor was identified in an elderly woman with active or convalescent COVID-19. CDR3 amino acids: CASSQGLRYGYTF. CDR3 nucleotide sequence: TGTGCCAGTAGCCAGGGGCTAAGGTATGGCTACACCTTC.